The 2 T cell receptor beta chains presented below share a single source sample, sequenced in a study of blood T cell repertoires in COVID-19. Method: immunoSEQ multiplex PCR; TCRdb's copy keeps in-frame clones and lacks some. The table shows 250,000 to 350,000 clones, with nearly 90% occurring only once. Sequences were obtained from PBMCs or T cells enriched from blood (not recorded which). The receptors were gathered from a woman under 30 with acute COVID-19.

The V gene is TRBV23-1, the J gene TRBJ2-3; TRBD2 matches at 10 bases. TRBV23-1 is an open reading frame whose function is uncertain. The CDR3 has 15 amino acids. V shed 2 bases, J shed 4 bases, and the junction held 3 bases outside the gene matches. CDR3 DNA: TGCGCCAGCAGTCAAAGGGGACTAGCGCCAGATACGCAGTATTTT. Translated, it gives CASSQRGLAPDTQYF.

This chain connects TRBV19 to TRBJ2-1; possible D gene TRBD2, 5 bases. The V end was cut by 2 bases, the J end by 9 bases, with 17 bases between. CDR1 is LNHDA and CDR2 is SQIVND in the germline V gene (reference sequence). CDR3 length: 15 amino acids. CDR3 coding DNA: TGTGCCAGTAGTATAAGCCGGACTGTTAATGGTGAGCAGTTCTTC. Translation gives CASSISRTVNGEQFF.